A selection of T cell receptor beta chains follows, all from one sample in a study of T cell repertoires in cytomegalovirus infection. TCRdb re-called the reads with MiXCR, one entry per CDR3 protein. The sample lists roughly 240,000 distinct CDR3 sequences; roughly 6.5% were seen once. Specimen: PBMCs. These receptors all come from a human donor in good health (CMV status not recorded). Some clones in this sample may be carry-over from other donors' samples. Each CDR3 is given with its conserved first and last residue. A D gene is named only where the DNA matches it firmly. Where a row states a size, it is once, few, many or the class of an expanded clone; other rows omit it.

D gene	clone size	V gene	J gene	CDR3 DNA	CDR3 protein
TRBD1	many	TRBV28	TRBJ1-6	TGTGCCAGCAGGTGGACAGGGGGCAATTCACCCCTCCACTTT	CASRWTGGNSPLHF
TRBD2	many	TRBV12-3/TRBV12-4	TRBJ2-7	TGTGCCAGCAGAACTAGCGGCTACGAGCAGTACTTC	CASRTSGYEQYF
-	many	TRBV19	TRBJ1-2	TGTGCCAGTAGTGAGTACAGGGATGGCTACACCTTC	CASSEYRDGYTF
-	many	TRBV11-3	TRBJ1-1	TGTGCCAGCAGCTTAAGACAGGTTACTGAAGCTTTCTTT	CASSLRQVTEAFF
-	-	TRBV6-2/TRBV6-3	TRBJ2-1	TGTGCCAGCAGCAAGAGGACAACAGTGCCGCACAATGAGCAGTTCTTC	CASSKRTTVPHNEQFF
-	many	TRBV18	TRBJ2-5	TGTGCCAGCTCACCACGTCCCGGGGTGGGACAAGAGACCCAGTACTTC	CASSPRPGVGQETQYF
-	many	TRBV12-3/TRBV12-4	TRBJ1-2	TGTGCCAGCAGTCTCCTCCAGGGTATCTATGGCTACACCTTC	CASSLLQGIYGYTF
-	many	TRBV27	TRBJ1-2	TGTGCCAGCAGTGTACCGGGATTGGGAGGCTACACCTTC	CASSVPGLGGYTF
TRBD2	once	TRBV6-8	TRBJ2-1	TGTGCCAGCAGGTCGAGCGGGGAGGGCAGTGAGCAGTTCTTC	CASRSSGEGSEQFF
TRBD1	many	TRBV29-1	TRBJ2-7	TGCAGCGTTCGGGACAGAGGACCCTACGAGCAGTACTTC	CSVRDRGPYEQYF
TRBD2	many	TRBV7-2	TRBJ2-1	TGTGCCAGCAGCTCGGAGCGGGGGGCTAACAATGAGCAGTTCTTC	CASSSERGANNEQFF
-	many	TRBV11-1	TRBJ1-2	TGTGCCAGCAGCGGGCAGAACTTAAGAGGCTACACCTTC	CASSGQNLRGYTF
-	many	TRBV5-1	TRBJ2-7	TGCGCCAGCAGCTTGGCTGATAACAGGTACGAGCAGTACTTC	CASSLADNRYEQYF